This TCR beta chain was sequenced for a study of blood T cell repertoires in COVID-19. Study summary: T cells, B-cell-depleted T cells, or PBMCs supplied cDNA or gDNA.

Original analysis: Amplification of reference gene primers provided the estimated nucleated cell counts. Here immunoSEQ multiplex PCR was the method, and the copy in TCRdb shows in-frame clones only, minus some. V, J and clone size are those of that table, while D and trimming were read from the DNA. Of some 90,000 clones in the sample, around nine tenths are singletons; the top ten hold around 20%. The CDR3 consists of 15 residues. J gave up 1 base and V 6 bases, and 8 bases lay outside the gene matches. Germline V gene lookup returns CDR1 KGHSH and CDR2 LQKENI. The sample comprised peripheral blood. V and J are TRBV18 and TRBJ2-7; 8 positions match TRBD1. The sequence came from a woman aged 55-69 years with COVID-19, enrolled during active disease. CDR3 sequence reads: CASSPSTGASYEQYF. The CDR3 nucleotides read TGTGCCAGCTCCCCGTCGACAGGGGCGTCCTACGAGCAGTACTTC.